Below are 10 T cell receptor beta chains sequenced from a single sample in a study of T cell repertoires in cytomegalovirus infection. TCRdb passed the reads through MiXCR, listing each CDR3 protein once. This table holds about 740,000 distinct CDR3 sequences, 35% found once. Sequencing was performed on PBMCs. Receptors were obtained from a human donor in good health (CMV status not recorded). Some clones in this sample may be carry-over from other donors' samples.

CDR3 DNA: TGTGCCAGCAGTTACGAGATAGCGGGAGGGGCTGAGCAGTTCTTC. It codes for CASSYEIAGGAEQFF. The genes are TRBV6-8 and TRBJ2-1; 11 bases are a match to TRBD2. This CDR3 has 15 amino acids. Per germline, CDR1 MNHGY and CDR2 SAAAGT. V shed 2 bases, J shed 9 bases, and the junction held 6 bases outside the gene matches.

The CDR3 region is CASSKQGPYNSPLHF. As DNA, the CDR3 is TGTGCCAGCAGCAAACAGGGCCCCTATAATTCACCCCTCCACTTT. This rearrangement joins TRBV7-9 to TRBJ1-6; D may be TRBD1 (6 bases). V was trimmed by 5 bases and J by 2 bases, leaving 10 bases between them. Germline loops: CDR1 SEHNR, CDR2 FQNEAQ (reference sequence). This CDR3 has 15 amino acids.

The gene calls are TRBV2 and TRBJ1-1, with TRBD1 as a possible D gene (6 bases). This CDR3 has 15 amino acids. Germline lookup yields CDR1 SNHLY and CDR2 FYNNEI. V lost 3 bases and J 2 bases, leaving 13 bases between the germline ends. The CDR3 DNA reads TGTGCCAGCAGTGACTTATCGGGGGCTAACACTGAAGCTTTCTTT. Protein product: CASSDLSGANTEAFF.

The chain combines TRBV3-1 with TRBJ2-3; possibly TRBD2 for D (5 bases). V lost 1 base and J lost 5, with 10 bases in between. Germline values: CDR1 LGHDT, CDR2 YNNKEL (reference sequence). This CDR3 has 14 amino acids. CDR3 coding DNA: TGTGCCAGCAGCCAAGGAGGGTTCGAAGATACGCAGTATTTT. Its translation: CASSQGGFEDTQYF.

This clonotype has a count of ten or more. V and J are TRBV7-2 and TRBJ2-4, with no clear D. V was trimmed by 5 bases and J by 6 bases, leaving 5 bases between them. Per germline, CDR1 SGHTA and CDR2 FQGNSA. The CDR3 extends over 11 amino acids. In nucleotides, the CDR3 is TGTGCCAGCAGCCCCTTAAACATTCAGTACTTC. Its protein product is CASSPLNIQYF.

The table lists this clonotype with a few counts. The chain carries TRBV20-1 and TRBJ2-5; 7 bases are shared with TRBD1. V lost 6 bases and J lost 1; bases outside the gene matches: 8. CDR1 and CDR2 from the germline V gene are DFQATT and SNEGSKA (reference sequence). CDR3 length: 14 residues. The CDR3 loop is CSAWDRKVQETQYF. In DNA form, the CDR3 reads TGCAGTGCCTGGGACAGAAAAGTCCAAGAGACCCAGTACTTC.

DNA of the CDR3: TGTGCCAGCAGCTTCGGACAGGGCTTCCCCCTCCACTTT. Translation: CASSFGQGFPLHF. The V call is TRBV7-2, the J call TRBJ1-6; 8 bases fit TRBD1. The germline gives CDR1 SGHTA, CDR2 FQGNSA. The CDR3 has 13 residues. Trimming removed 3 bases from V and 13 bases from J; junction bases left unmatched: 5.

This sequence joins TRBV5-1 and TRBJ2-5, with 7 bases fitting TRBD1. The CDR3 spans 15 residues. The germline CDR1 and CDR2 sequences are SGHRS and YFSETQ. Germline trimming cut 3 bases from V and 0 bases from J; bases unmatched to any gene: 5. CDR3 loop: CASSSQGTHQETQYF. CDR3 sequence (DNA): TGCGCCAGCAGCTCACAGGGGACCCACCAAGAGACCCAGTACTTC.

The chain uses TRBV7-8 and TRBJ2-1; D unresolved. The V gene lost 6 bases and the J gene lost 3 bases, with 9 bases spanning the gap. The CDR3 extends over 13 amino acids. The germline V gene encodes CDR1 SGHVS and CDR2 FQNEAQ. The CDR3 nucleotides read TGTGCCAGCAGTACTGTCGACTACAATGAGCAGTTCTTC. This codes for CASSTVDYNEQFF.

A note on this clonotype: This may come from a read error, since a much larger clone is one base off. The chain links TRBV28 to TRBJ2-6; D call uncertain. The germline gives CDR1 MDHEN, CDR2 SYDVKM. The CDR3 runs 15 residues. V was shortened by 6 bases and J by 0 bases, with 9 bases between the two germline ends. CDR3 amino acids: CASSPDLSGANVLTF. CDR3 nucleotide sequence: TGTGCCAGCAGCCCGGACCTCTCTGGGGCCAACGTCCTGACTTTC.